The T cell receptor (beta chain) under discussion was sequenced for a study of blood T cell repertoires in COVID-19. Whole-study context: Acute and convalescent COVID-19 samples came from the United States, Italy and Spain.

Unmatched junction bases numbered 4, after V lost 4 bases and J lost 7 bases. The CDR3 extends over 15 amino acids. CDR1 is SGHNT, CDR2 YENEEA, per germline. Methods used by the authors: Estimation of nucleated cell counts relied on the amplification of reference gene primers. Repertoires were generated with immunoSEQ multiplex PCR, while TCRdb's copy carries only in-frame clones and drops some. V and J calls and clone size are as listed in that table; D and trimming were resolved from the DNA. The profile shows fewer than 200,000 clones, approximately 81% of them singletons. Material for sequencing was PBMCs or T cells enriched from blood (not recorded which). This clonotype was sampled from a man aged 60 to 69 who had recovered from COVID-19. The V call is TRBV11-3, the J call TRBJ2-2, with TRBD2 matching over 12 bases. The CDR3 spells CASSSGTSGFGELFF. The CDR3 DNA is TGTGCCAGCAGCTCCGGGACTAGCGGGTTCGGGGAGCTGTTTTTT.